This T cell receptor (beta chain) was profiled in a study of blood T cell repertoires in COVID-19. Turning to the study itself: PBMCs, B-cell-depleted T cells, or T cells provided the cDNA or gDNA that made up the material.

Trimming took 5 bases from V and 4 from J; bases not matched to a gene: 3. Germline-derived CDR1 and CDR2 are SGHNT and YENEEA. This CDR3 region has 15 residues. Enrollees, roughly 18 to 95 years old, lived in 24 US areas. Assignments of participants to cohorts depended upon their own reported clinical history. Profiling relied on immunoSEQ multiplex PCR, and the TCRdb table lists in-frame clones only, not all of them. The sample has under 300,000 clones; roughly 85% are singletons. Comment on this clone: This CDR3 is also generated by other DNA sequences in the sample.

The sequence was obtained from a woman aged 45-60 years who had recovered from COVID-19. J is TRBJ2-1 and V is TRBV11-3, with TRBD2 matching over 12 bases. Sequenced: PBMCs or T cells enriched from blood (not recorded which). The CDR3 is CASSLGLAGYNEQFF. CDR3 bases: TGTGCCAGCAGCCTAGGACTAGCGGGATACAATGAGCAGTTCTTC.